These T cell receptor beta chains were read from a single sample in a study of kidney transplant recipient with SARS-CoV-2 infection. TCRdb reanalysed the reads using MiXCR and keeps one entry per CDR3 protein. The sample has about 240,000 distinct CDR3 sequences, under 30% seen once. This material consisted of a blood sample, taken at baseline and between days 110 and 120 from a kidney transplant recipient. Receptors were obtained from a male patient in his 30s who had COVID-19 and was a kidney transplant recipient. Some of these T cells may belong to the graft donor. The CDR3 runs from the conserved cysteine through the conserved F or W.

j_call: TRBJ1-2; v_call: TRBV30; cdr3_aa: CAWSPWRGSNYGYTF
j_call: TRBJ1-2; v_call: TRBV16; cdr3_aa: CASSPLRVVRKTYGYTF
j_call: TRBJ1-2; v_call: TRBV11-1; cdr3_aa: CASSSSDKAGKTYGYTF
j_call: TRBJ2-3; v_call: TRBV7-9; cdr3_aa: CASSFGTSGGPGLRDTQYF
j_call: TRBJ2-4; v_call: TRBV19; cdr3_aa: CASTSGLAGLAKNIQYF
j_call: TRBJ2-5; v_call: TRBV18; cdr3_aa: CASSPRQIQETQYF
j_call: TRBJ2-5; v_call: TRBV20-1; cdr3_aa: CSADGQGVQETQHF
j_call: TRBJ2-6; v_call: TRBV6-4; cdr3_aa: CASSNGATRQSRANVLTF
j_call: TRBJ2-7; v_call: TRBV9; cdr3_aa: CASSVEQGAYYEQYF
j_call: TRBJ2-1; v_call: TRBV6-5; cdr3_aa: CASRNSGLAGDNNEQFF
j_call: TRBJ2-5; v_call: TRBV3-1; cdr3_aa: CASSRCFPISFSETQYF